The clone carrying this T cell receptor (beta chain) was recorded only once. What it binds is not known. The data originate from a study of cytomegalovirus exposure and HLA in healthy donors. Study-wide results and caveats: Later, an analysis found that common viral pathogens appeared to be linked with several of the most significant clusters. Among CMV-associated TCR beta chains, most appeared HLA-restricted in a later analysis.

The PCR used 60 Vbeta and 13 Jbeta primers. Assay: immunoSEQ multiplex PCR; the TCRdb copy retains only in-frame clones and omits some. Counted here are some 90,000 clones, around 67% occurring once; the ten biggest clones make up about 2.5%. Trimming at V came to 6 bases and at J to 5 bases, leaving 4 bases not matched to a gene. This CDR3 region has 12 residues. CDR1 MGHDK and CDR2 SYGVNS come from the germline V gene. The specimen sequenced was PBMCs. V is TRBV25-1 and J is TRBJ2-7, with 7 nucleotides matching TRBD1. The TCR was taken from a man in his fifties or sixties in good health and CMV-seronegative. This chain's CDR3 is CASRRQGDEQYF. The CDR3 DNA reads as TGTGCCAGCAGGAGACAGGGTGACGAGCAGTACTTC.